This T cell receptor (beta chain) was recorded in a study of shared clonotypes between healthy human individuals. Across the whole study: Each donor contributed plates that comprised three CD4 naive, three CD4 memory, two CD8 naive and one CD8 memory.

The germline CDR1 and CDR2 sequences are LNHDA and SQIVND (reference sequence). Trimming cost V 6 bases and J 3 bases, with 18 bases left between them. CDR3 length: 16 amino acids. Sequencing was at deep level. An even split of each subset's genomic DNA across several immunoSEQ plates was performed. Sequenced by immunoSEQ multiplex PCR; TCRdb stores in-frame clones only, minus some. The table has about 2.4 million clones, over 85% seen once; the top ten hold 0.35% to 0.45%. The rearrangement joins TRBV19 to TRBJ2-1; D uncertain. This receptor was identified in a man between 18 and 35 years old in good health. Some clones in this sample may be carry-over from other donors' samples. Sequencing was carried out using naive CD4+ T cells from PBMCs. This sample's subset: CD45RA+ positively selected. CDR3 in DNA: TGTGCCAGTAGCGTGTCTGGGTCCGCGATCTACAATGAGCAGTTCTTC. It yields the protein CASSVSGSAIYNEQFF.